Below, 28 T cell receptor beta chains from the same sample are listed, as sequenced in a study of T cell responses to AZD1222 COVID-19 vaccine. Assay used: immunoSEQ multiplex PCR; TCRdb lists only in-frame clones, some missing. The sample lists 150,000 to 200,000 clones, approximately 90% occurring once. Here the sequenced sample was peripheral blood, taken 28 days after the second dose of the MenACWY control vaccine. The receptors stem from an adult who received the MenACWY meningococcal vaccine as a control.

The rearrangement links TRBV19 to TRBJ2-7, with 7 bases aligning to TRBD2. This CDR3 has 13 amino acids. The germline gives CDR1 LNHDA, CDR2 SQIVND (reference sequence). Trimming at V came to 4 bases and at J to 7 bases, leaving 7 bases not matched to a gene. The CDR3 DNA reads TGTGCCAGTAGTAGTACAAGGGGAGGGGAGCAGTACTTC. Protein product: CASSSTRGGEQYF.

The chain combines TRBV12-3 or TRBV12-4 with TRBJ1-5; no definite D call. The CDR3 totals 12 residues. V lost 6 bases and J 4 bases, leaving 7 bases between the germline ends. CDR3 sequence (DNA): TGTGCCAGCAGACCCAGGAATCAGCCCCAGCATTTT. It yields the protein CASRPRNQPQHF.

The chain carries TRBV10-3 and TRBJ1-6, with D unresolved. V lost 3 bases, J lost 0 bases, and 9 bases lay in between. This CDR3 is built from 16 residues. Germline CDR1 reads ENHRY; CDR2 reads SYGVKD. The chain's CDR3 is CAISEGGSSYNSPLHF. The DNA for the CDR3 is TGTGCCATCAGTGAAGGCGGGAGCTCCTATAATTCACCCCTCCACTTT.

The CDR3 DNA follows: TGTGCCCGCTGGACTAGCGGGAGTCGATCCTACGAGCAGTACTTC. Its protein is CARWTSGSRSYEQYF. V usage is TRBV6-5 and J usage is TRBJ2-7, with 13 bases aligning to TRBD2. V was pared by 11 bases and J by 1 base, with 8 bases of the junction left unmatched. The germline CDR1 and CDR2 sequences are MNHEY and SVGAGI. The CDR3 contains 15 residues.

Worth noting for this clone: Within the sample, other DNA sequences also encode this same CDR3. V gene TRBV7-9 combines with J gene TRBJ1-1, with unresolved D. Germline CDR1 SEHNR, CDR2 FQNEAQ (reference sequence). The CDR3 is 11 residues long. Trimming took off 3 bases at V and 5 bases at J, with 4 bases between the two ends. In DNA form, the CDR3 reads TGTGCCAGCAGCTTGGGGACTGAAGCTTTCTTT. Translated, it gives CASSLGTEAFF.

The chain joins TRBV11-2 to TRBJ1-2; no clear D. The CDR3 has 12 amino acids. The germline CDR1 and CDR2 sequences are SGHAT and FQNNGV. Trimming cost V 0 bases and J 8 bases, with 7 bases left between them. The CDR3 DNA is TGTGCCAGCAGCTTAGAGGGCTGGGGCTACACCTTC. Amino acids: CASSLEGWGYTF.

The chain has TRBV4-3 and TRBJ2-5; D gene unclear. The CDR3 is 15 amino acids. The V gene's germline CDR1 is LGHNA and CDR2 YSLEER. V was cut by 0 bases and J by 1 base, with 9 bases left in between. The CDR3 DNA reads TGCGCCAGCAGCCAAGAGGTACGCGTCCAAGAGACCCAGTACTTC. Amino acid sequence: CASSQEVRVQETQYF.

J is TRBJ2-1 and V is TRBV2, with TRBD2 as a possible D gene (5 bases). Germline values: CDR1 SNHLY, CDR2 FYNNEI. This CDR3 contains 15 residues. Trimming removed 6 bases from V and 1 base from J, with 13 bases in between. CDR3 in DNA: TGTGCCAGCAGGCTCAGCGGCCGTTCCTACAATGAGCAGTTCTTC. This translates into CASRLSGRSYNEQFF. The entire variable domain, with the rest obtained from reference TRBV2 and TRBJ2-1, is as follows: EPEVTQTPSHQVTQMGQEVILRCVPISNHLYFYWYRQILGQKVEFLVSFYNNEISEKSEIFDDQFSVERPDGSNFTLKIRSTKLEDSAMYFCASRLSGRSYNEQFFGPGTRLTVL.

The genes are TRBV11-2 and TRBJ2-2, with 8 bases matching TRBD1. The CDR3 runs 15 residues. Germline V gene sequence: CDR1 SGHAT, CDR2 FQNNGV. Trimming took 5 bases from V and 3 from J; bases not matched to a gene: 5. In DNA form, the CDR3 reads TGTGCCAGCAGCCTGACAGGGGCCCACACCGGGGAGCTGTTTTTT. This sequence encodes CASSLTGAHTGELFF.

This chain joins TRBV12-5 and TRBJ2-5; D is undetermined. This CDR3 comprises 13 residues. Deletions cut 2 bases from V and 2 bases from J, with 6 bases between. CDR1 is LGHNT and CDR2 is FRNRAP in the germline V gene. This CDR3 is CASGLSGQETQYF. DNA of the CDR3: TGTGCTAGTGGTTTGAGTGGGCAAGAGACCCAGTACTTC.

The chain uses TRBV6-4 and TRBJ2-1; the D is unclear. The V and J ends lost 3 bases and 1 base respectively, with 10 bases between them. The CDR3 runs 15 residues. CDR1 is MRHNA and CDR2 is SNTAGT in the germline V gene. As DNA, the CDR3 is TGTGCCAGCAGTGAAGGTAGTGGGTCCTACAATGAGCAGTTCTTC. Its translation: CASSEGSGSYNEQFF.

The chain recombines TRBV10-3 with TRBJ2-1; D unresolved. Germline V gene lookup returns CDR1 ENHRY and CDR2 SYGVKD. The CDR3 length is 11 residues. V shed 0 bases and J shed 9 bases, with 3 bases lying between them. The CDR3 nucleotides read TGTGCCATCAGTGAGTCCGGTGAGCAGTTCTTC. It is translated as CAISESGEQFF.

This clone was recorded only once. The gene calls are TRBV7-9 and TRBJ2-3; tentative D call: TRBD2 (6 bases). Trimming cost V 3 bases and J 4 bases, with 8 bases left between them. The germline CDR1 and CDR2 sequences are SEHNR and FQNEAQ (reference sequence). The CDR3 extends over 13 amino acids. CDR3 nucleotide sequence: TGTGCCAGCAGCTTCGGGGGAGCAGATACGCAGTATTTT. As protein: CASSFGGADTQYF.

J is TRBJ2-6 and V is TRBV19, with D perhaps TRBD1 or TRBD2 (6 bases each). The V end lost 6 bases, the J end lost 0 bases, and 9 bases lay between the germline ends. The CDR3 runs 15 residues. In germline, CDR1 is LNHDA, CDR2 SQIVND (reference sequence). The CDR3 loop reads CASRSGASGANVLTF. CDR3 sequence (DNA): TGTGCCAGTAGATCGGGGGCCTCTGGGGCCAACGTCCTGACTTTC.

The chain couples TRBV28 to TRBJ1-1; TRBD1 aligns across 9 bases. Per the germline V gene, CDR1 is MDHEN and CDR2 is SYDVKM. The CDR3 runs 14 residues. V was pared by 8 bases and J by 1 base, with 5 bases of the junction left unmatched. DNA of the CDR3: TGTGCCAGCGGTGGGACAGGGCAGAACACTGAAGCTTTCTTT. It specifies CASGGTGQNTEAFF.

V usage is TRBV5-4 and J usage is TRBJ2-2; 10 bases map to TRBD2. The CDR3 loop spans 13 amino acids. CDR1 is SGHNT, CDR2 YYREEE, per germline (reference sequence). Trimming took 5 bases from V and 5 from J; bases not matched to a gene: 0. CDR3 protein: CASRTSGTGELFF. As DNA, the CDR3 is TGTGCCAGCAGGACTAGCGGGACCGGGGAGCTGTTTTTT. The variable domain in full, with the rest retrieved from reference TRBV5-4 and TRBJ2-2, is ETGVTQSPTHLIKTRGQQVTLRCSSQSGHNTVSWYQQALGQGPQFIFQYYREEENGRGNFPPRFSGLQFPNYSSELNVNALELDDSALYLCASRTSGTGELFFGEGSRLTVL.

This chain links TRBV28 with TRBJ2-7, with a weak D call TRBD1 (6 bases). The CDR3 runs 14 residues. CDR1 is MDHEN and CDR2 is SYDVKM in the germline V gene. The V and J ends lost 5 bases and 4 bases respectively, with 15 bases between them. The CDR3 loop reads CASSLPGVQYEQYF. In DNA form, the CDR3 reads TGTGCCAGCAGTCTCCCAGGGGTTCAGTACGAGCAGTACTTC.

This sequence joins TRBV5-1 and TRBJ1-1; the D is unclear. The CDR3 sequence is 15 residues long. From germline, CDR1 is SGHRS and CDR2 YFSETQ. With 4 bases removed from V and 4 bases from J, the gap between germline ends came to 17 bases. The CDR3 DNA sequence: TGCGCCAGCAGCGGTGGACGGAAGGCCCCCACTGAAGCTTTCTTT. This sequence encodes CASSGGRKAPTEAFF. Together with reference TRBV5-1 and TRBJ1-1, the CDR3 gives the full variable domain: KAGVTQTPRYLIKTRGQQVTLSCSPISGHRSVSWYQQTPGQGLQFLFEYFSETQRNKGNFPGRFSGRQFSNSRSEMNVSTLELGDSALYLCASSGGRKAPTEAFFGQGTRLTVV.

This sequence joins TRBV7-6 and TRBJ2-7, with 7 bases identical to TRBD2. Germline assignment: CDR1 SGHVS and CDR2 FNYEAQ. The CDR3 sequence is 13 residues long. The junction had 7 bases not matched to a gene; V was cut back by 5 bases and J by 6 bases. CDR3 in amino acids: CASSPIVAGEQYF. CDR3 bases: TGTGCCAGCAGCCCCATCGTAGCGGGCGAGCAGTACTTC.

The chain recombines TRBV28 with TRBJ1-5, with TRBD1 as a possible D gene (6 bases). The germline gives CDR1 MDHEN, CDR2 SYDVKM. CDR3 length equals 14 residues. Trimming shortened V by 10 bases and J by 7 bases, and 20 bases separated the two germline ends. The CDR3 region has the DNA TGTGCCATCGGGGTGGGGGGCCTTTGGCAGCCCCAGCATTTT. Protein product: CAIGVGGLWQPQHF.

A few counts support this clone. The chain recombines TRBV19 with TRBJ1-2, with D tentatively TRBD1 (5 bases). V lost 4 bases, J lost 6 bases, and 12 bases lay in between. The CDR3 extends over 13 amino acids. The germline CDR1 and CDR2 sequences are LNHDA and SQIVND (reference sequence). The CDR3 reads CASSRRDQNGYTF. Here the CDR3 DNA reads TGTGCCAGTAGTAGGAGGGACCAAAATGGCTACACCTTC.

The V gene is TRBV11-2, the J gene TRBJ2-2; 8 nucleotides align to TRBD2. This CDR3 has 15 residues. After removal of 3 bases from V and 6 bases from J, the junction contained 6 bases not matched to a gene. Germline loops: CDR1 SGHAT, CDR2 FQNNGV. The CDR3 DNA reads as TGTGCCAGCAGCTTTTCGGGAGCGGGGGCCGGGGAGCTGTTTTTT. It codes for CASSFSGAGAGELFF.

CDR3 region: CASSRDSYEQYF. DNA for the CDR3: TGTGCCAGCAGCAGGGATTCCTACGAGCAGTACTTC. The rearrangement joins TRBV5-8 to TRBJ2-7; no reliable D call. The CDR3 consists of 12 residues. Germline CDR1 and CDR2: SGHTS and YDEGEE. The V and J ends lost 4 bases and 1 base respectively, with 6 bases between them.

Only a few counts were recorded for this clone. The chain recombines TRBV24-1 with TRBJ2-1; unclear D gene. V lost 4 bases to trimming and J lost 0 bases, with 12 bases between them. CDR1 KGHDR and CDR2 SFDVKD come from the germline V gene. CDR3 length: 16 amino acids. The CDR3 here is CATSDQRPSSYNEQFF. CDR3 nucleotides: TGTGCCACCAGTGACCAGAGACCAAGCTCCTACAATGAGCAGTTCTTC.

The chain joins TRBV3-1 (or the pseudogene TRBV3-2) to TRBJ1-3; weak D call: TRBD1 (5 bases). Germline CDR1 and CDR2: LGHDT and YNNKEL (reference sequence). The CDR3 is made up of 18 amino acids. Trimming cost V 0 bases and J 3 bases, with 18 bases left between them. CDR3 DNA: TGTGCCAGCAGCCAAGAAAATGGACTAGGGGTTAATGGAAACACCATATATTTT. Residues: CASSQENGLGVNGNTIYF.

The V gene is TRBV28, the J gene TRBJ2-7; D gene ambiguous. The CDR3 length is 14 residues. The germline CDR1 and CDR2 sequences are MDHEN and SYDVKM. The V and J ends lost 8 bases and 3 bases respectively, with 17 bases between them. CDR3 protein: CASVGFGLHYEQYF. The CDR3 coding sequence is TGTGCCAGCGTCGGTTTCGGGTTACACTACGAGCAGTACTTC.

The V and J genes are TRBV18 and TRBJ2-2, with D possibly being TRBD1 or TRBD2 (5 bases each). The germline V and J ends were trimmed by 2 bases and 3 bases, with 10 bases remaining between them. The CDR3 is made up of 15 amino acids. Germline V gene data show CDR1 as KGHSH and CDR2 as LQKENI. In DNA, the CDR3 is TGTGCCAGCTCACCAGGGGCCGGGGACACCGGGGAGCTGTTTTTT. Its protein product is CASSPGAGDTGELFF.

The chain joins TRBV15 to TRBJ1-6, with D tentatively TRBD1 (5 bases). Germline CDR1 and CDR2: LNHNV and YYDKDF (reference sequence). The CDR3 length is 14 residues. Trimming pared 5 bases from V and 9 bases from J, leaving 14 bases between. CDR3 nucleotides: TGTGCCACCAGCGCCCTGGGGGAAACTTCACCCCTCCACTTT. It yields the protein CATSALGETSPLHF.